The sequence of this T cell receptor beta chain was determined in a study of T cells after yellow fever vaccination. Study in general: Libraries from low-cell-number fractions were prepared with the SMART-Seq v4 Ultra Low Input RNA kit.

TCRdb reprocessed the 5' RACE reads with MiXCR, giving one entry per CDR3 protein. The sample contains around 590,000 distinct CDR3 sequences, approximately 13% of which appear only once. The V gene's germline CDR1 is MNHEY and CDR2 SVGEGT. The CDR3 loop spans 16 amino acids. The V gene lost 2 bases and the J gene lost 4 bases, with 17 bases spanning the gap. This sequence was found in a man aged 25-45 years who received the YFV17D yellow fever vaccine. The source was PBMCs, collected on the day of the yellow fever booster vaccination. The gene calls are TRBV6-2 or TRBV6-3 and TRBJ1-1; D is perhaps TRBD1 (5 bases). The CDR3 DNA follows: TGTGCCAGCAGTTACAAACAGTTTTTCGGGGGCACTGAAGCTTTCTTT. Translated, it gives CASSYKQFFGGTEAFF.